This section outlines one T cell receptor beta chain sequence together with its context. These data belong to a study of CD8+ T cells in alopecia areata. Treatment: oral pan-JAK inhibitor, 5-10 mg twice daily. Extraction and reverse transcription of RNA yielded cDNA as the sequencing template. TCRdb's copy holds only in-frame clones and misses some; the assay was immunoSEQ multiplex PCR. Of approximately 280,000 clones in the sample, 58% were seen once. CDR3 size: 14 residues. Trimming pared 6 bases from V and 4 bases from J, leaving 15 bases between. From germline, CDR1 is MGHRA and CDR2 YSYEKL. The sequencing here drew on CD4+ T cells sorted from blood, taken at week 24, from a patient treated with tofacitinib. The sequence came from a human donor with alopecia areata. J is TRBJ1-2 and V is TRBV4-1, with TRBD1 as a possible D gene (6 bases). CDR3 region: CASSQLQGGYGYTF. The CDR3 coding sequence is TGCGCCAGCAGTCAACTACAGGGAGGCTATGGCTACACCTTC.